This TCR beta chain was sequenced during a study of beta chain features in type 1 diabetes. About the research overall: The patients were much like the healthy donors in age, gender and cell yields.

The V and J ends lost 0 bases and 2 bases respectively, with 11 bases between them. CDR3 size: 14 residues. The V gene's germline CDR1 is GTSNPN and CDR2 SVGIG (reference sequence). The study's findings and limits: For Type 1 diabetes patients, all four CD4+ subsets carried TCRB CDR3s that were moderately but significantly shorter. Sequencing from cDNA could over-represent high-TCR-expressing cells.

Expressed TCRB transcripts got sequenced, as all isolated RNA was reverse transcribed. The data were produced by immunoSEQ multiplex PCR, yet TCRdb's version contains in-frame clones alone and is incomplete. The sample lists 200,000 to 250,000 clones; 9.6% were seen once. Turning to this clone: Its specificity is unknown.

Material for sequencing was naive CD4+ T cells from blood. The sequence was obtained from a woman between 18 and 29 years old in good health. V gene TRBV30 combines with J gene TRBJ2-7; perhaps TRBD1 as D (6 bases). CDR3 in DNA: TGTGCCTGGAGTGTACGTTGGGGGCCCTACGAGCAGTACTTC. Translation: CAWSVRWGPYEQYF.